The T cell receptor beta chain under discussion was sequenced for a study of breast tumors, draining lymph nodes, adjacent tissues. This clonotype showed up just a few times. Antigen specificity is unknown. A read error may explain this, as a much larger clone is one base away. V was clipped by 6 bases and J by 5 bases, with 10 bases between them. CDR1 MNHNS and CDR2 SASEGT come from the germline V gene. This CDR3 contains 12 residues. TCRdb itself ran the multiplex PCR reads through MiXCR, one entry per CDR3 protein. The sample records fewer than 200,000 distinct CDR3 sequences, about 30% being singletons. Study conclusions and caveats: Tumors had less TCR diversity than lymph nodes, more than nontumor tissue. Tumor and nontumor repertoires were significantly more similar in luminal-like than in basal-like breast cancer.

Axillary draining lymph nodes of breast cancer patients supplied the node samples. This chain links TRBV6-1 with TRBJ1-2; D is unresolved. Sequencing was performed on axillary lymph node tissue. This receptor was obtained from a female donor with breast cancer. Some clones in this sample may be carry-over from other donors' samples. CDR3 nucleotide sequence: TGTGCCAGCAGGCGACCGGAATATGGCTACACCTTC. This codes for CASRRPEYGYTF.